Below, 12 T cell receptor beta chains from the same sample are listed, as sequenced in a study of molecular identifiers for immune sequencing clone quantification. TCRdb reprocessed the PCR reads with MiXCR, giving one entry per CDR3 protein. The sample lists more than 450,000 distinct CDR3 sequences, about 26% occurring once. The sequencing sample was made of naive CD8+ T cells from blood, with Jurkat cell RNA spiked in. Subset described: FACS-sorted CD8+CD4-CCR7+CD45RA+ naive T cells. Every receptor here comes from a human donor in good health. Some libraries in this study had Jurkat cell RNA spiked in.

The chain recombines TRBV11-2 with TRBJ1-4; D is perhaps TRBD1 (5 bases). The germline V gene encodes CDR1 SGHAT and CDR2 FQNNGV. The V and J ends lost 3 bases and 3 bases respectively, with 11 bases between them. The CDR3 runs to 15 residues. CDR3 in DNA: TGTGCCAGCAGCTTCTCAGGGAGTCCTAATGAAAAACTGTTTTTT. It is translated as CASSFSGSPNEKLFF.

The CDR3 spells CASSLGALDQYF. In nucleotides, the CDR3 is TGTGCCAGCAGCTTAGGGGCCCTAGATCAGTACTTC. The rearrangement uses TRBV11-2 and TRBJ2-4, with D hard to call. V lost 1 base, J lost 12 bases, and 10 bases lay in between. Germline V gives CDR1 SGHAT, CDR2 FQNNGV. The CDR3 extends over 12 amino acids.

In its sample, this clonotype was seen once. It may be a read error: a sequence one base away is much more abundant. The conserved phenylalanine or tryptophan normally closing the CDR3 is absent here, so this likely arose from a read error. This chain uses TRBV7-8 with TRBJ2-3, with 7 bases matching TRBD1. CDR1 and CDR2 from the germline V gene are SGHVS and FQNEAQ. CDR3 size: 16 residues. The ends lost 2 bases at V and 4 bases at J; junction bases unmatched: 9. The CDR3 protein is CASSLIGQVYADTQYV. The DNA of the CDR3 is TGTGCCAGCAGCTTAATAGGACAGGTATACGCAGATACGCAGTATGTT.

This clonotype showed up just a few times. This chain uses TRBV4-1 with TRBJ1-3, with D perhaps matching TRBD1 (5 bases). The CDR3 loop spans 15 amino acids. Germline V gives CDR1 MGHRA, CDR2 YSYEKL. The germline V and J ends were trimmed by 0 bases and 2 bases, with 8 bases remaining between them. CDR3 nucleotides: TGCGCCAGCAGCCAAGATATGGGGCCTGGAAACACCATATATTTT. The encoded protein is CASSQDMGPGNTIYF.

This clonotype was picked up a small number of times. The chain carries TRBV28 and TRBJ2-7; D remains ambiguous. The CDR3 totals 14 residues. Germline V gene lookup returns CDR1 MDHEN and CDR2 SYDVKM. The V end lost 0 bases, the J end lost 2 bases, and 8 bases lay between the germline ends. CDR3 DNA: TGTGCCAGCAGTTTATGGGGCAGTACCTACGAGCAGTACTTC. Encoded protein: CASSLWGSTYEQYF.

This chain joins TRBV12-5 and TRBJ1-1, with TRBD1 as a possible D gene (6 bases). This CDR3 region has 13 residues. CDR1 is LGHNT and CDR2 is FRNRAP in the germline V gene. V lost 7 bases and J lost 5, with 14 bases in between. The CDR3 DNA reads TGTGCTAGTGCTACTCGGGGGCGAACTGAAGCTTTCTTT. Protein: CASATRGRTEAFF.

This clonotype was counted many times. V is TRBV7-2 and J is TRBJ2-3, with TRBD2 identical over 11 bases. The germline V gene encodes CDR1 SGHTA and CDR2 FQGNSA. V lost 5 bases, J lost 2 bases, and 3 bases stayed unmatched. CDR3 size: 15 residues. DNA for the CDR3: TGTGCCAGCAGCCGACTAGCGGGGCCCACAGATACGCAGTATTTT. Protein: CASSRLAGPTDTQYF.

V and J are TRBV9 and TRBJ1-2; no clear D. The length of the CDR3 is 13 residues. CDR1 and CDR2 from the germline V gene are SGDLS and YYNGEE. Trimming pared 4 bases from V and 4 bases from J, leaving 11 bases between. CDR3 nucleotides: TGTGCCAGCAGCTCTGGCGGTGGCTATGGCTACACCTTC. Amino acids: CASSSGGGYGYTF.

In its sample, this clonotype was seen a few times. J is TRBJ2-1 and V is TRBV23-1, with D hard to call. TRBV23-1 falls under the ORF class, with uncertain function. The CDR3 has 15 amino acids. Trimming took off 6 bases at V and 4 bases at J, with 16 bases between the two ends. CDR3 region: CASSHNRSRYNEQFF. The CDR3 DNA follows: TGCGCCAGCAGCCACAATCGGAGTAGATACAATGAGCAGTTCTTC.

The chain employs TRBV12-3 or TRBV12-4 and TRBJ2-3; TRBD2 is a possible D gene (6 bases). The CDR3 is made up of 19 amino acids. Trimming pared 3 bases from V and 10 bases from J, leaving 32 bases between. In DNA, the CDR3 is TGTGCCAGCAGTTTCTGGGTTGGGGGGAGGTCTAGCGTAGGGGATGCGCAGTATTTT. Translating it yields CASSFWVGGRSSVGDAQYF.

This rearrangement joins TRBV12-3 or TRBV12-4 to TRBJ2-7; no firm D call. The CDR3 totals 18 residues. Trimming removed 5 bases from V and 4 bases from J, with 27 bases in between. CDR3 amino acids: CASSTAALMGTAGYEQYF. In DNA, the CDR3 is TGTGCCAGCAGTACCGCAGCCCTCATGGGAACGGCCGGGTACGAGCAGTACTTC.

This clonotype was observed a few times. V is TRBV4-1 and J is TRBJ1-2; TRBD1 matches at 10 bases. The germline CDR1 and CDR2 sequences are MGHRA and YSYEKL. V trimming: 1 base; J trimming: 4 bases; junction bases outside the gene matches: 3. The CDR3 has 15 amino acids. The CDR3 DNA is TGCGCCAGCAGCCAAGTGACAGGGGGCAGCTATGGCTACACCTTC. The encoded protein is CASSQVTGGSYGYTF.